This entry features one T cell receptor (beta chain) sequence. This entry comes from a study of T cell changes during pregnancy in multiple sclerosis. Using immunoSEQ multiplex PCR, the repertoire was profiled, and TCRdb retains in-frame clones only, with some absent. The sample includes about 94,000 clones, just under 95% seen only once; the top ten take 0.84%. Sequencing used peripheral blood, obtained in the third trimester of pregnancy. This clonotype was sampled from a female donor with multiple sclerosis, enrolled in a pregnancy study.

DNA of the CDR3: TGCGCCAGCAGCCCGACAGGGTTGGGTGCAGATACGCAGTATTTT. Translated, it gives CASSPTGLGADTQYF. The V call is TRBV5-1, the J call TRBJ2-3; 7 nucleotides align to TRBD1. Per germline, CDR1 SGHRS and CDR2 YFSETQ. The J segment lost 4 bases and the V segment lost 4 bases, leaving 9 bases of the junction unmatched. The CDR3 has 15 residues. The variable domain in full, completed from reference TRBV5-1 and TRBJ2-3, reads KAGVTQTPRYLIKTRGQQVTLSCSPISGHRSVSWYQQTPGQGLQFLFEYFSETQRNKGNFPGRFSGRQFSNSRSEMNVSTLELGDSALYLCASSPTGLGADTQYFGPGTRLTVL.